Shown below are 26 T cell receptor beta chains from a single sample sequenced in a study of glioma-infiltrating T cells after dendritic cell vaccination. Sequencing used immunoSEQ multiplex PCR; TCRdb keeps in-frame clones, though not all of them. The data hold 85,000 to 110,000 clones, with 75% to 85% observed a single time. The source was blood, collected before dendritic cell vaccination. These receptors all stem from a human donor with glioblastoma.

V usage is TRBV11-3 and J usage is TRBJ1-1, with TRBD1 identical over 11 bases. The CDR3 loop spans 16 amino acids. The germline V gene has CDR1 SGHNT and CDR2 YENEEA. J lost 0 bases, V lost 1 base, and 1 base had no gene match. This CDR3 is CASSLGTGGLNTEAFF. The CDR3 DNA reads TGTGCCAGCAGCTTAGGGACAGGGGGCTTGAACACTGAAGCTTTCTTT.

The chain links TRBV5-1 to TRBJ2-2; TRBD1 aligns across 9 bases. The V segment lost 2 bases and the J segment 10 bases; nucleotides outside the gene matches: 6. From germline, CDR1 is SGHRS and CDR2 YFSETQ. This CDR3 contains 14 residues. The CDR3 sequence: CASSFGTGLAELFF. CDR3 in DNA: TGCGCCAGCAGCTTCGGGACAGGGCTGGCGGAGCTGTTTTTT.

The chain combines TRBV4-2 with TRBJ2-5; tentative D call: TRBD2 (6 bases). Matching the DNA end better, TRBJ2-7 makes the J call doubtful. This CDR3 region has 13 residues. Germline V lookup: CDR1 LGHNA, CDR2 YNFKEQ. The CDR3 protein is CASSQDGGYEQYF. CDR3 DNA: TGTGCCAGCAGCCAAGATGGGGGGTACGAGCAGTACTTC.

This chain links TRBV5-4 with TRBJ2-7, with TRBD1 identical over 8 bases. After removal of 4 bases from V and 7 bases from J, the junction contained 13 bases not matched to a gene. In germline, CDR1 is SGHNT, CDR2 YYREEE (reference sequence). The CDR3 loop spans 15 amino acids. CDR3: CASSGWARGLREQYF. The CDR3 coding sequence is TGTGCCAGCAGCGGCTGGGCCAGGGGGCTTAGGGAGCAGTACTTC.

The genes are TRBV13 and TRBJ1-3; no reliable D call. The CDR3 covers 16 residues. The V gene's germline CDR1 is PRHDT and CDR2 FYEKMQ (reference sequence). V was clipped by 5 bases and J by 4 bases, with 18 bases between them. The CDR3 loop is CASSPPDQAWGNTIYF. As DNA, the CDR3 is TGTGCCAGCAGCCCCCCCGATCAGGCTTGGGGAAACACCATATATTTT.

The chain has TRBV30 and TRBJ1-2; possibly TRBD1 for D (6 bases). Trimming pared 4 bases from V and 3 bases from J, leaving 9 bases between. Germline loops: CDR1 GTSNPN, CDR2 SVGIG (reference sequence). The CDR3 sequence is 12 residues long. In DNA, the CDR3 is TGTGCCTGGAATCCAGGGGACTATGGCTACACCTTC. Protein sequence: CAWNPGDYGYTF.

J is TRBJ1-4 and V is TRBV4-3, with 7 bases fitting TRBD1. Germline V gene data show CDR1 as LGHNA and CDR2 as YSLEER. J lost 7 bases, V lost 5 bases, and 10 bases had no gene match. The CDR3 totals 15 residues. CDR3 protein: CASSIYRGGGEKLFF. The CDR3 nucleotides are TGCGCCAGCAGCATATACAGGGGAGGCGGTGAAAAACTGTTTTTT.

This clone was counted only a few times. The genes are TRBV5-6 and TRBJ1-1; 8 nucleotides align to TRBD1. CDR3 size: 15 residues. CDR1 is SGHDT, CDR2 YYEEEE, per germline. With V trimmed by 0 bases and J by 5 bases, 6 bases remained unmatched. CDR3 amino acids: CASSLEVNRGTEAFF. CDR3 sequence (DNA): TGTGCCAGCAGCTTGGAGGTGAACAGGGGGACTGAAGCTTTCTTT.

The chain couples TRBV7-2 to TRBJ2-5; a possible D gene is TRBD1 (6 bases). Germline lookup yields CDR1 SGHTA and CDR2 FQGNSA. This CDR3 region has 15 residues. Trimming left V 2 bases short and J 4 bases short, with 14 bases between. Here the CDR3 reads CASSLIRSRGETQYF. The CDR3 nucleotides read TGTGCCAGCAGCTTAATCCGGTCCAGGGGAGAGACCCAGTACTTC. The full variable domain, rest sourced from reference TRBV7-2 and TRBJ2-5, is GAGVSQSPSNKVTEKGKDVELRCDPISGHTALYWYRQSLGQGLEFLIYFQGNSAPDKSGLPSDRFSAERTGGSVSTLTIQRTQQEDSAVYLCASSLIRSRGETQYFGPGTRLLVL.

This chain connects TRBV16 to TRBJ1-2; a possible D gene is TRBD1 (6 bases). Trimming took 8 bases from V and 3 from J, leaving 13 bases between them. The CDR3 loop spans 13 amino acids. Germline V lookup: CDR1 KGHSY, CDR2 FQNENV. The CDR3 protein is CASQNGGYYGYTF. CDR3 coding DNA: TGTGCCAGCCAAAATGGGGGCTACTATGGCTACACCTTC. The full variable domain, in which reference TRBV16 and TRBJ1-2 provide the parts outside the CDR3, is GEEVAQTPKHLVRGEGQKAKLYCAPIKGHSYVFWYQQVLKNEFKFLISFQNENVFDETGMPKERFSAKCLPNSPCSLEIQATKLEDSAVYFCASQNGGYYGYTFGSGTRLTVV.

This chain uses TRBV6-4 with TRBJ2-3; TRBD2 is a possible D gene (5 bases). This CDR3 spans 14 amino acids. Germline V lookup: CDR1 MRHNA, CDR2 SNTAGT. Trimming left V 9 bases short and J 1 base short, with 14 bases between. Written as DNA, the CDR3 is TGTGCCAGTAAACTAGATTCAGGCACAGATACGCAGTATTTT. It yields the protein CASKLDSGTDTQYF.

The chain combines TRBV6-6 with TRBJ2-3, with D possibly matching TRBD2 (7 bases). V lost 2 bases and J lost 0, with 9 bases in between. CDR3 length: 15 residues. From germline, CDR1 is MNHNY and CDR2 SVGAGI (reference sequence). The CDR3 sequence: CASSYGGASTDTQYF. CDR3 DNA: TGTGCCAGCAGTTACGGGGGGGCGAGCACAGATACGCAGTATTTT.

The chain has TRBV7-9 and TRBJ2-7; D possibly corresponds to TRBD1 (6 bases). This CDR3 is built from 15 residues. The V gene lost 1 base and the J gene lost 4 bases, with 14 bases spanning the gap. CDR1 and CDR2 (germline): SEHNR, FQNEAQ (reference sequence). The DNA for the CDR3 is TGTGCCAGCAGCTTAGTTCTGGGGGCGAGGTACGAGCAGTACTTC. This gives the protein CASSLVLGARYEQYF. Combining the CDR3 with reference TRBV7-9 and TRBJ2-7 gives the whole variable domain DTGVSQNPRHKITKRGQNVTFRCDPISEHNRLYWYRQTLGQGPEFLTYFQNEAQLEKSRLLSDRFSAERPKGSFSTLEIQRTEQGDSAMYLCASSLVLGARYEQYFGPGTRLTVT.

The chain uses TRBV29-1 and TRBJ2-7; perhaps TRBD1 as D (6 bases). Germline CDR1 SQVTM, CDR2 ANQGSEA. Trimming took 6 bases from V and 0 from J, leaving 18 bases between them. The CDR3 sequence is 15 residues long. For the CDR3, the DNA is TGCAGCGTGGAGTTAGAGACAGGCTTCTCCTACGAGCAGTACTTC. Encoded protein: CSVELETGFSYEQYF.

The gene calls are TRBV30 and TRBJ2-7, with TRBD2 matching over 11 bases. CDR1 and CDR2 (germline): GTSNPN, SVGIG (reference sequence). V was pared by 4 bases and J by 3 bases, with 5 bases of the junction left unmatched. The CDR3 spans 14 residues. The CDR3 spells CAWKVAGGYYEQYF. CDR3 sequence (DNA): TGTGCCTGGAAAGTAGCGGGGGGGTACTACGAGCAGTACTTC.

There are a few counts of this clone. The chain recombines TRBV6-1 with TRBJ1-4; perhaps TRBD1 as D (6 bases). Germline V CDR1 and CDR2: MNHNS, SASEGT. The length of the CDR3 is 19 residues. V was shortened by 2 bases and J by 0 bases, with 19 bases between the two germline ends. The CDR3 protein is CASSEPRVGRGTTNEKLFF. For the CDR3, the DNA is TGTGCCAGCAGTGAACCCCGGGTAGGCAGGGGCACAACTAATGAAAAACTGTTTTTT.

The gene calls are TRBV4-3 and TRBJ2-5, with D perhaps matching TRBD1 (6 bases). Trimming stripped 0 bases from V and 3 bases from J, with 11 bases between. The CDR3 covers 15 residues. Looked up from germline, CDR1 is LGHNA and CDR2 is YSLEER. DNA for the CDR3: TGCGCCAGCAGCCAAGATATGGCAGGGGAAGAGACCCAGTACTTC. This translates into CASSQDMAGEETQYF.

CDR3 region: CASRAGGPSNEQFF. The CDR3 nucleotides read TGTGCCAGCAGGGCGGGGGGCCCGAGCAATGAGCAGTTCTTC. The chain employs TRBV6-4 and TRBJ2-1; TRBD2 matches 8 bases. The length of the CDR3 is 14 residues. Looked up from germline, CDR1 is MRHNA and CDR2 is SNTAGT. Unmatched junction bases numbered 7, after V lost 6 bases and J lost 6 bases.

The genes are TRBV4-3 and TRBJ1-1; D is possibly TRBD1 (6 bases). The V and J ends lost 1 base and 0 bases respectively, with 12 bases between them. CDR1 LGHNA and CDR2 YSLEER come from the germline V gene. CDR3 length: 16 amino acids. In DNA, the CDR3 is TGCGCCAGCAGCCAAGTTGCGGGGGGGCTGAACACTGAAGCTTTCTTT. As protein: CASSQVAGGLNTEAFF.

V is TRBV4-3 and J is TRBJ2-7; 7 bases line up with TRBD2. The CDR3 has 16 residues. From germline, CDR1 is LGHNA and CDR2 YSLEER. The junction had 6 bases not matched to a gene; V was cut back by 1 base and J by 0 bases. The CDR3 region has the DNA TGCGCCAGCAGCCAAGGGGGAGGGACCAACTCCTACGAGCAGTACTTC. It specifies CASSQGGGTNSYEQYF.

This clone was seen a single time. This chain connects TRBV5-1 to TRBJ2-1; D may be TRBD1 (6 bases). Trimming took off 4 bases at V and 2 bases at J, with 10 bases between the two ends. The length of the CDR3 is 14 residues. Germline CDR1 and CDR2: SGHRS and YFSETQ. CDR3 residues: CASSRTAPYNEQFF. CDR3 in DNA: TGCGCCAGCAGCCGGACAGCTCCCTACAATGAGCAGTTCTTC.

A remark on this clone: A read error may account for a junction end that differs from germline. The chain combines TRBV20-1 with TRBJ1-2, with D possibly matching TRBD1 (5 bases). Germline V gene data show CDR1 as DFQATT and CDR2 as SNEGSKA (reference sequence). CDR3 length: 11 amino acids. The DNA of the CDR3 is TGCAGTGCTAGGGGGCCCGATGGCTGCACCTTC. As protein: CSARGPDGCTF.

This chain links TRBV5-1 with TRBJ2-3; D gene unclear. Germline values: CDR1 SGHRS, CDR2 YFSETQ. The CDR3 extends over 15 amino acids. V lost 1 base to trimming and J lost 1 base, with 10 bases between them. This CDR3 reads CASSLSLSGTDTQYF. The CDR3 DNA follows: TGCGCCAGCAGCTTGAGTCTCAGCGGCACAGATACGCAGTATTTT.

V is TRBV7-2 and J is TRBJ1-3, with D perhaps matching TRBD1 (6 bases). CDR1 is SGHTA, CDR2 FQGNSA, per germline. V was cut by 4 bases and J by 0 bases, with 7 bases left in between. The CDR3 runs to 14 residues. In nucleotides, the CDR3 is TGTGCCAGCAGCTCGGACAGCTCTGGAAACACCATATATTTT. Amino acid sequence: CASSSDSSGNTIYF.

The genes are TRBV19 and TRBJ1-4; no clear D. This CDR3 region has 16 residues. V was cut by 6 bases and J by 0 bases, with 14 bases left in between. The germline V gene has CDR1 LNHDA and CDR2 SQIVND (reference sequence). CDR3 protein: CASSRTDPTTNEKLFF. The CDR3 DNA reads TGTGCCAGTAGCCGTACAGACCCCACAACTAATGAAAAACTGTTTTTT.

This clone was observed once. The chain carries TRBV9 and TRBJ2-7; TRBD2 aligns across 7 bases. Unmatched junction bases numbered 7, after V lost 4 bases and J lost 0 bases. CDR3 length: 15 residues. Germline CDR1 SGDLS, CDR2 YYNGEE. The CDR3 DNA reads as TGTGCCAGCAGCCCTCACGGGGGGAGCTCCTACGAGCAGTACTTC. This codes for CASSPHGGSSYEQYF.